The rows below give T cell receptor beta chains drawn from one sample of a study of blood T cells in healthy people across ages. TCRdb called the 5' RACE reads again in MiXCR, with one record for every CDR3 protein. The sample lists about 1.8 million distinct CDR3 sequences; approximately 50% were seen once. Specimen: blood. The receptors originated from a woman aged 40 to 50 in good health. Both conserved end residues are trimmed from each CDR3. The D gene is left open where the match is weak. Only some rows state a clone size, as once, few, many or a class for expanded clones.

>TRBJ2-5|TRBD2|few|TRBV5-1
ASSTPGAGEQETQY
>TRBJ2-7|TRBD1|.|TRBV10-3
AIKGTGNRYEQY
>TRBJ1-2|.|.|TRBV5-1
ASRATPTNYGYT
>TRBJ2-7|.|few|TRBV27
ASSLYGKNYEQY
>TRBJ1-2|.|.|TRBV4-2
ASSQGAGRGYT
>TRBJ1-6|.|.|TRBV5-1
ASSLAGRAESPLH
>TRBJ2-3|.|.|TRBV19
ACSILKARGTDTQY
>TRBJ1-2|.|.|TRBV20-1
SASLQGRGGYT
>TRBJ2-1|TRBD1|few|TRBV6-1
ASSAETGQNNEQF
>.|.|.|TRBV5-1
ASSLGPENPKTQY
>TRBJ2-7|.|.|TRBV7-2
ASSPLDIRSYEQY
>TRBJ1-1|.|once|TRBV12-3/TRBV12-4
ASNRNTEAF
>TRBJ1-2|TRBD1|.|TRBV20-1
SARANDRGIYGYT
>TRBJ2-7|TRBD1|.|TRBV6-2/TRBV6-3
ASRRDRNSYEQY
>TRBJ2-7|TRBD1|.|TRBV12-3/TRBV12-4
ASSWGTGGGYEQY
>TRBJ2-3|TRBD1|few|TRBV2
ASSGQGASSDTQY
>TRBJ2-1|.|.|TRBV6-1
ASPVGRSYNEQF
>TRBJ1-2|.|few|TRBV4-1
ASSQVVQGRNYGYT
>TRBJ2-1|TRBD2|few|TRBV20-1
SARDPAGGTNEQF
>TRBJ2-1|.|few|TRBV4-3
ASSQELSRGFNHNEQF
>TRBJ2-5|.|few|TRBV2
ASKEFQETQY
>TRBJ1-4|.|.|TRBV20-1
SARDLLATNEKLF
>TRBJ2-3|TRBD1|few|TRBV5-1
ASSRTGGETDTQY
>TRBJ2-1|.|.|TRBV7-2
ASRQTGYNEQF
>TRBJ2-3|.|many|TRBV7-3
ASGTSTDTQY
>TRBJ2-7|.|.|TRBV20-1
SAREGSNWGSEQY
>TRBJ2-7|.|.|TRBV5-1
ASSLRRDTSYEQY
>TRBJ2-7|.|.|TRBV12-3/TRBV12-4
ASSPRVGEQY
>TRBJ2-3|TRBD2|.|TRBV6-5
ASSYKSGTRGDTQY
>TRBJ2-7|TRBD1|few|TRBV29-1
SVETGMGQGAPEQY
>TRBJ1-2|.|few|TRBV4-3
ASSPSQGLYRDGYT
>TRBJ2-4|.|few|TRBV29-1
SVAGAGKNIQY
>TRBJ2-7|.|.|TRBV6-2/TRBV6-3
ASSRSRTVSGYEQY
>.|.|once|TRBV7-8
ASSARTRATETQY
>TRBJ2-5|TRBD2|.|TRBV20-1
SARDIAGGEETQY
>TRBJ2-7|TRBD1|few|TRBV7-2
ASALIPVGTAWEQY
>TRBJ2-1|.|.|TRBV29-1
SVLSLTNEQF
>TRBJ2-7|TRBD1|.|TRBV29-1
SVADRGSYEQY
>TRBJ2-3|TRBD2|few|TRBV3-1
ASSTSGGARDTQY
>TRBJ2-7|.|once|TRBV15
ATSARTAYEQY
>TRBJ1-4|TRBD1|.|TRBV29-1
SVGDRGHEKLF